This T cell receptor beta chain comes out of a study of brain T cells in children with intractable seizures. Only in-frame clones appear in the TCRdb table, and some are missing; sequencing was by immunoSEQ multiplex PCR. The sample shows under 400,000 clones, roughly 92% of them seen only once. The V gene lost 5 bases and the J gene lost 2 bases, with 13 bases spanning the gap. Germline assignment: CDR1 LNHDA and CDR2 SQIVND (reference sequence). The CDR3 sequence is 14 residues long. Study observations and caveats: Pre-surgery blood may have been undersampled, hiding some clones. Only CDR3 sequence similarity suggested viral specificity, without known HCMV serostatus.

Points on this clone: The target antigen is unknown.

Time point described: blood from clinic visit 5 months post-surgery; TSC patient then seizure free. Sequencing was limited to surgery cases with top T cell transcript signatures in brain tissue. Before surgery, patients took at least one anti-epileptic drug. This clonotype originated in a boy under three years old with tuberous sclerosis and intractable seizures. The gene calls are TRBV19 and TRBJ2-7; possibly TRBD1 for D (6 bases). The material was peripheral blood, obtained around 5 months after surgery. The chain's CDR3 is CASSSGTTTYEQYF. In DNA form, the CDR3 reads TGTGCCAGTAGTTCCGGGACAACTACCTACGAGCAGTACTTC.